These 28 T cell receptor beta chains were all obtained from the same sample, sequenced in a study of T cell responses to AZD1222 COVID-19 vaccine. This table comes from immunoSEQ multiplex PCR, and its TCRdb copy is limited to in-frame clones, with some not included. Of 150,000 or so clones in the sample, 85% to 95% were seen once. The specimen was peripheral blood, collected 28 days after the second AZD1222 dose. Receptor source: an adult who received the AZD1222 COVID-19 vaccine.

This clone was seen a handful of times. This chain uses TRBV5-6 with TRBJ1-5, with TRBD1 matching over 10 bases. The CDR3 has 16 residues. Per germline, CDR1 SGHDT and CDR2 YYEEEE. V lost 2 bases to trimming and J lost 3 bases; unmatched junction nucleotides: 5. The CDR3 reads CASSFPDRGLNQPQHF. The CDR3 DNA reads TGTGCCAGCAGCTTCCCCGACAGGGGGCTCAATCAGCCCCAGCATTTT.

V usage is TRBV5-4 and J usage is TRBJ2-7; 7 nucleotides line up with TRBD2. V lost 4 bases to trimming and J lost 0 bases; unmatched junction nucleotides: 4. This CDR3 spans 14 amino acids. Germline CDR1 and CDR2: SGHNT and YYREEE (reference sequence). In DNA form, the CDR3 reads TGTGCCAGCAGCCCCGGGGGGAGCTCCTACGAGCAGTACTTC. Protein: CASSPGGSSYEQYF. The full variable domain, rest sourced from reference TRBV5-4 and TRBJ2-7, is ETGVTQSPTHLIKTRGQQVTLRCSSQSGHNTVSWYQQALGQGPQFIFQYYREEENGRGNFPPRFSGLQFPNYSSELNVNALELDDSALYLCASSPGGSSYEQYFGPGTRLTVT.

The chain carries TRBV12-3 or TRBV12-4 and TRBJ1-6; D possibly corresponds to TRBD1 (6 bases). Trimming pared 6 bases from V and 7 bases from J, leaving 7 bases between. The CDR3 extends over 12 amino acids. The CDR3 bases are TGTGCCAGCAGACAGGGAAATTCACCCCTCCACTTT. This encodes CASRQGNSPLHF.

The sample holds one count of this clone. The CDR3 loop is CAWSTGGSNNSPLHF. The CDR3 DNA sequence: TGTGCCTGGAGTACAGGGGGGTCAAATAATTCACCCCTCCACTTT. J is TRBJ1-6 and V is TRBV30; TRBD1 aligns across 8 bases. Germline V gene data show CDR1 as GTSNPN and CDR2 as SVGIG (reference sequence). The CDR3 loop spans 15 amino acids. V was clipped by 2 bases and J by 5 bases; unmatched bases: 5.

V usage is TRBV15 and J usage is TRBJ2-5; possibly TRBD2 for D (6 bases). V gave up 5 bases and J gave up 7 bases, with 23 bases separating them. Germline V gene data show CDR1 as LNHNV and CDR2 as YYDKDF (reference sequence). The CDR3 covers 16 residues. This chain's CDR3 is CATSGLGGSLMGTQYF. Written as DNA, the CDR3 is TGTGCCACCAGCGGACTTGGAGGGTCCCTCATGGGGACCCAGTACTTC.

The chain combines TRBV6-2 or TRBV6-3 with TRBJ1-5, with 10 bases identical to TRBD1. This CDR3 spans 20 amino acids. V was pared by 2 bases and J by 2 bases, with 15 bases of the junction left unmatched. Germline V lookup: CDR1 MNHEY, CDR2 SVGEGT. In DNA form, the CDR3 reads TGTGCCAGCAGTTACCGACGCGGGACAGGGGAGGCAATGGGCAATCAGCCCCAGCATTTT. Residues: CASSYRRGTGEAMGNQPQHF.

This clone has only a few counts. This rearrangement joins TRBV5-1 to TRBJ1-1; D remains unclear. Looked up from germline, CDR1 is SGHRS and CDR2 is YFSETQ. The germline V and J ends were trimmed by 4 bases and 1 base, with 11 bases remaining between them. This CDR3 is 14 amino acids long. The CDR3 spells CASSLLPGNTEAFF. The CDR3 nucleotides read TGCGCCAGCAGCCTCTTACCAGGGAACACTGAAGCTTTCTTT.

The V gene is TRBV6-2 or TRBV6-3, the J gene TRBJ1-1; the D is unclear. The CDR3 consists of 16 residues. CDR1 MNHEY and CDR2 SVGEGT come from the germline V gene. V lost 2 bases and J 3 bases, leaving 16 bases between the germline ends. DNA for the CDR3: TGTGCCAGCAGTTACCCGCAAGGGAGGGTAGACACTGAAGCTTTCTTT. Its protein is CASSYPQGRVDTEAFF.

Here the CDR3 reads CSVAPQGYGYTF. The CDR3 nucleotides are TGCAGCGTAGCCCCACAGGGGTATGGCTACACCTTC. V is TRBV29-1 and J is TRBJ1-2, with TRBD1 matching 7 bases. The CDR3 totals 12 residues. The trim removed 6 bases at V and 5 bases at J, leaving 6 bases unmatched. Germline V gene lookup returns CDR1 SQVTM and CDR2 ANQGSEA. Complete variable domain (other parts from reference TRBV29-1 and TRBJ1-2): SAVISQKPSRDICQRGTSLTIQCQVDSQVTMMFWYRQQPGQSLTLIATANQGSEATYESGFVIDKFPISRPNLTFSTLTVSNMSPEDSSIYLCSVAPQGYGYTFGSGTRLTVV.

This clone was recorded only once. V is TRBV19 and J is TRBJ1-2; a weak D match, TRBD1 (5 bases). Deletions cut 8 bases from V and 2 bases from J, with 15 bases between. Germline V gives CDR1 LNHDA, CDR2 SQIVND (reference sequence). The CDR3 contains 14 residues. The DNA for the CDR3 is TGTGCCAGTGACAACCGGGACGGGAACTATGGCTACACCTTC. Protein: CASDNRDGNYGYTF.

This clone has a single count. This sequence joins TRBV7-7 and TRBJ2-5, with D tentatively TRBD1 or TRBD2 (6 bases each). Between the trimmed V and J ends, which lost 6 bases and 1 base, there was a span of 18 bases. CDR1 and CDR2 (germline): SSHAT, FNYEAQ (reference sequence). This CDR3 spans 16 amino acids. The CDR3 here is CASSRDWGAGQETQYF. The CDR3, as DNA: TGTGCCAGCAGTCGAGATTGGGGGGCGGGCCAAGAGACCCAGTACTTC. Full variable domain (outside the CDR3, taken from reference TRBV7-7 and TRBJ2-5): GAGVSQSPRYKVTKRGQDVTLRCDPISSHATLYWYQQALGQGPEFLTYFNYEAQPDKSGLPSDRFSAERPEGSISTLTIQRTEQRDSAMYRCASSRDWGAGQETQYFGPGTRLLVL.

The rearrangement uses TRBV3-1 (or the pseudogene TRBV3-2) and TRBJ2-7, with TRBD1 identical over 8 bases. V was clipped by 4 bases and J by 6 bases; unmatched bases: 8. Germline lookup yields CDR1 LGHDT and CDR2 YNNKEL (reference sequence). The CDR3 runs to 14 residues. CDR3 sequence: CASSRTGLFPEQYF. The CDR3 bases are TGTGCCAGCAGCCGGACAGGGTTATTCCCCGAGCAGTACTTC.

The chain combines TRBV2 with TRBJ1-2; possible D gene TRBD1, 6 bases. Germline CDR1 SNHLY, CDR2 FYNNEI. V was pared by 1 base and J by 3 bases, with 9 bases between. The CDR3 totals 14 residues. CDR3 DNA: TGTGCCAGCAGTGAAGAGGGGGGTGACTATGGCTACACCTTC. It translates to CASSEEGGDYGYTF.

J is TRBJ2-2 and V is TRBV9, with D perhaps given as TRBD1 or TRBD2 (5 bases each). Per the germline V gene, CDR1 is SGDLS and CDR2 is YYNGEE. CDR3 length: 17 residues. Between the trimmed V and J ends, which lost 4 bases and 5 bases, there was a span of 21 bases. The CDR3 spells CASSPTPDTPGTGELFF. The CDR3 DNA follows: TGTGCCAGCAGCCCCACCCCGGACACCCCGGGGACCGGGGAGCTGTTTTTT.

The chain is built from TRBV12-3 or TRBV12-4 and TRBJ2-5; D remains unclear. V lost 1 base and J 4 bases, leaving 7 bases between the germline ends. The CDR3 runs 13 residues. The CDR3 coding sequence is TGTGCCAGCAGTTTAGGTTTGGGAGAGACCCAGTACTTC. It yields the protein CASSLGLGETQYF.

The V and J genes are TRBV10-3 and TRBJ1-3, with 8 bases matching TRBD1. With 6 bases clipped from V and 0 bases from J, the junction kept 13 bases outside the gene matches. This CDR3 is built from 18 residues. Germline loops: CDR1 ENHRY, CDR2 SYGVKD. CDR3 sequence: CAIRPSGTGKNSGNTIYF. The CDR3 DNA is TGTGCCATCAGACCTTCCGGGACAGGAAAAAACTCTGGAAACACCATATATTTT.

The chain recombines TRBV25-1 with TRBJ2-1; D possibly corresponds to TRBD1 (5 bases). Germline values: CDR1 MGHDK, CDR2 SYGVNS. This CDR3 comprises 11 residues. V was clipped by 4 bases and J by 15 bases, with 13 bases between them. The CDR3 DNA is TGTGCCAGCAGTGGTGGACATAGGCGGTTCTTC. This translates into CASSGGHRRFF.

The chain is built from TRBV6-4 and TRBJ2-2, with 7 bases lining up with TRBD1. The CDR3 totals 14 residues. The V gene end was trimmed by 5 bases and the J gene end by 2 bases; junction bases not matched to a gene: 2. Looked up from germline, CDR1 is MRHNA and CDR2 is SNTAGT. For the CDR3, the DNA is TGTGCCAGCAGTCGGGACAGAAACACCGGGGAGCTGTTTTTT. It translates to CASSRDRNTGELFF.

This chain links TRBV29-1 with TRBJ1-5; maybe TRBD1 (5 bases). The CDR3 spans 15 residues. V shed 0 bases and J shed 3 bases, with 12 bases lying between them. Germline V CDR1 and CDR2: SQVTM, ANQGSEA. This CDR3 reads CSVEDGGDANQPQHF. CDR3 sequence (DNA): TGCAGCGTTGAAGATGGGGGGGATGCCAATCAGCCCCAGCATTTT.

The table lists this clone with a count of one. The chain has TRBV28 and TRBJ1-5; D ambiguous. The CDR3 consists of 14 residues. The germline V and J ends were trimmed by 1 base and 6 bases, with 10 bases remaining between them. The germline V gene encodes CDR1 MDHEN and CDR2 SYDVKM. The CDR3 loop reads CASSLSVSSQPQHF. In nucleotides, the CDR3 is TGTGCCAGCAGTTTATCGGTCAGCTCTCAGCCCCAGCATTTT.

The chain recombines TRBV14 with TRBJ1-2, with D possibly TRBD1 on 6 matching bases. The CDR3 sequence is 13 residues long. Per germline, CDR1 SGHDN and CDR2 FVKESK. V gave up 0 bases and J gave up 12 bases, with 14 bases separating them. The DNA for the CDR3 is TGTGCCAGCAGCCAAGATAGGAGAGGGGGGCACACCTTC. Residues: CASSQDRRGGHTF.

The V gene is TRBV12-3 or TRBV12-4, the J gene TRBJ1-2, with a weak D call TRBD1 (5 bases). The CDR3 consists of 13 residues. V dropped 8 bases and J dropped 4 bases, with 14 bases sitting between them. The CDR3 spells CASGPPGPYGYTF. The CDR3 bases are TGTGCCAGCGGACCACCGGGGCCCTATGGCTACACCTTC.

In nucleotides, the CDR3 is TGTGCCAGCAGCCGGACTAGCGGGATTCGTATAGATACGCAGTATTTT. This sequence encodes CASSRTSGIRIDTQYF. V and J are TRBV11-1 and TRBJ2-3, with 12 bases lining up with TRBD2. V dropped 5 bases and J dropped 5; count of bases not matched to a gene: 8. Germline loops: CDR1 SGHAT, CDR2 FQDESV (reference sequence). The CDR3 is made up of 16 amino acids. The full variable domain, completed using reference TRBV11-1 and TRBJ2-3, is EAEVAQSPRYKITEKSQAVAFWCDPISGHATLYWYRQILGQGPELLVQFQDESVVDDSQLPKDRFSAERLKGVDSTLKIQPAELGDSAMYLCASSRTSGIRIDTQYFGPGTRLTVL.

The chain couples TRBV7-3 to TRBJ2-5; TRBD2 agrees at 7 bases. Trimming took 1 base from V and 0 from J; bases not matched to a gene: 2. The length of the CDR3 is 15 residues. Germline-derived CDR1 and CDR2 are SGHTA and FQGTGA. CDR3 sequence: CASSLRGGDQETQYF. CDR3 bases: TGTGCCAGCAGCTTAAGGGGGGGTGACCAAGAGACCCAGTACTTC.

V gene TRBV9 combines with J gene TRBJ2-3; D possibly uses TRBD1 or TRBD2 (5 bases each). Looked up from germline, CDR1 is SGDLS and CDR2 is YYNGEE. This CDR3 region has 11 residues. Trimming cost V 10 bases and J 1 base, with 7 bases left between them. This CDR3 is CASGRTDTQYF. The DNA of the CDR3 is TGTGCCTCGGGACGCACAGATACGCAGTATTTT.

The rearrangement links TRBV5-1 to TRBJ1-3; no firm D call. This CDR3 has 15 amino acids. Trimming took off 0 bases at V and 0 bases at J, with 7 bases between the two ends. CDR1 and CDR2 from the germline V gene are SGHRS and YFSETQ. CDR3 in DNA: TGCGCCAGCAGCTTGGCTGGCTTCTCTGGAAACACCATATATTTT. It encodes CASSLAGFSGNTIYF.

The V and J genes are TRBV5-1 and TRBJ2-6; unclear D gene. Germline-derived CDR1 and CDR2 are SGHRS and YFSETQ. Deletions cut 2 bases from V and 0 bases from J, with 6 bases between. The CDR3 sequence is 15 residues long. In nucleotides, the CDR3 is TGCGCCAGCAGCTTAACTATCTCTGGGGCCAACGTCCTGACTTTC. Protein product: CASSLTISGANVLTF.

This chain links TRBV4-1 with TRBJ2-1, with TRBD2 matching over 7 bases. Germline lookup yields CDR1 MGHRA and CDR2 YSYEKL. This CDR3 is built from 16 residues. J was trimmed by 3 bases and V by 4 bases; bases with no gene match: 9. The CDR3 DNA reads TGCGCCAGCAGCCTGGTGGGGGGGAGGCTCTACAATGAGCAGTTCTTC. Translating gives CASSLVGGRLYNEQFF.